This TCR beta chain was identified during a study of blood T cell repertoires in COVID-19. The overall study: The origin of the acute and convalescent COVID-19 samples was the United States, Italy and Spain. T cells, B-cell-depleted T cells, or PBMCs supplied cDNA or gDNA.

In the study's own analysis: Researchers report that nucleated cell counts were estimated from reference gene primer amplification. Libraries were prepared by immunoSEQ multiplex PCR; TCRdb keeps only in-frame clonotypes and omits some of them. Clonal size and the V and J genes are those of that table, whereas D and trimming came from the DNA. The data hold 110,000 to 150,000 clones, with roughly 79% observed a single time. Germline lookup yields CDR1 SGHTA and CDR2 FQGNSA. The CDR3 runs 17 residues. Trimming at V came to 1 base and at J to 2 bases, leaving 10 bases not matched to a gene. V usage is TRBV7-2 and J usage is TRBJ2-7; 8 bases fit TRBD2. The sequencing input was peripheral blood. The clonotype originates from a human donor in a cohort sampled during active COVID-19. CDR3 sequence reads: CASSLVSGLAGAYEQYF. For the CDR3, the DNA is TGTGCCAGCAGCTTAGTGAGCGGGCTAGCGGGCGCCTACGAGCAGTACTTC.